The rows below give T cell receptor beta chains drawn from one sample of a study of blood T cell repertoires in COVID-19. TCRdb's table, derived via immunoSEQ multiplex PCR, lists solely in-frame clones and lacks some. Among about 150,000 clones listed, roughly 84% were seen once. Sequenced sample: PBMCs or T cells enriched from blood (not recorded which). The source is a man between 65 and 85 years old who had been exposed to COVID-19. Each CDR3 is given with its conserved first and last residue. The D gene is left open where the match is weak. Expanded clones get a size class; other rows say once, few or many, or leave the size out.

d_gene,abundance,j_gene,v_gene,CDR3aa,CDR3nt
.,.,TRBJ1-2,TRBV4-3,CASSRGQNSNYGYTF,TGCGCCAGCAGCCGTGGACAGAACTCCAACTATGGCTACACCTTC
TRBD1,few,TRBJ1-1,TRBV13,CASSLGNRGIMNTEAFF,TGTGCCAGCAGCTTAGGTAACAGGGGGATAATGAACACTGAAGCTTTCTTT
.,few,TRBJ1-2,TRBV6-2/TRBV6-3,CASSMPTGYGYTF,TGTGCCAGCAGTATGCCGACAGGTTATGGCTACACCTTC
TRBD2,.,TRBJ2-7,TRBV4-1,CASSQVVGRALYSYEQYF,TGCGCCAGCAGCCAAGTGGTCGGGAGGGCCCTCTACTCCTACGAGCAGTACTTC
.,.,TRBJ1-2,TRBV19,CASSMVVHQGRNGYTF,TGTGCCAGTAGTATGGTGGTTCATCAGGGAAGGAATGGCTACACCTTC
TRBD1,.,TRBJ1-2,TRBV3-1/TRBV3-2,CASSQAHRGYDYGYTF,TGTGCCAGCAGCCAAGCTCACAGGGGATACGACTATGGCTACACCTTC
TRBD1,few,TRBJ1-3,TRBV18,CASSPGQPSSGNTIYF,TGTGCCAGCTCACCGGGACAGCCTAGCTCTGGAAACACCATATATTTT
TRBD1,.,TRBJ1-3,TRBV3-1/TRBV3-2,CASSQDADRGRCGPGNTIYF,TGTGCCAGCAGCCAAGACGCGGACAGGGGCAGGTGTGGGCCGGGAAACACCATATATTTT
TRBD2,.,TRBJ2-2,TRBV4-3,CASSQELAGAVDGELFF,TGCGCCAGCAGCCAGGAACTAGCGGGAGCGGTGGACGGGGAGCTGTTTTTT
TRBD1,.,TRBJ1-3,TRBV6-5,CASSRQGSYRNTIYF,TGTGCCAGCAGCAGACAGGGGTCGTACCGAAACACCATATATTTT
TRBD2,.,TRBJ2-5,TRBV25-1,CASRLGSGIKETQYF,TGTGCCAGCAGGTTGGGTAGCGGGATTAAAGAGACCCAGTACTTC
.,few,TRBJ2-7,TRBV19,CASSFDPTGTYEQYF,TGTGCCAGTAGTTTTGATCCCACAGGAACCTACGAGCAGTACTTC
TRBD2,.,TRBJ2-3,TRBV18,CASSSLSSGSTDTQYF,TGTGCCAGCTCATCTCTATCTAGCGGAAGCACAGATACGCAGTATTTT
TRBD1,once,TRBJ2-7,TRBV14,CASSWAPGQGPYEQYF,TGTGCCAGCAGCTGGGCGCCGGGACAGGGCCCCTACGAGCAGTACTTC
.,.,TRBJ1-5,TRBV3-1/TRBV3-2,CASSGGGNQPQHF,TGTGCCAGCAGCGGGGGGGGGAATCAGCCCCAGCATTTT
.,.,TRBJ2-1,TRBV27,CASSLGPINEQFF,TGTGCCAGCAGTTTAGGCCCAATCAATGAGCAGTTCTTC
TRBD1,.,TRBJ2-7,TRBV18,CASSQGQIYEQYF,TGTGCCAGCTCACAGGGACAGATCTACGAGCAGTACTTC
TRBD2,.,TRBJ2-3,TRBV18,CASSPGLAVSTDTQYF,TGTGCCAGCTCGCCGGGACTAGCGGTTAGCACAGATACGCAGTATTTT
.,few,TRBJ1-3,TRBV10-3,CAISTGQSSGNTIYF,TGTGCCATCAGTACCGGACAGTCCTCTGGAAACACCATATATTTT
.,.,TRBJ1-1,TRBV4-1,CASSHTGTGTEAFF,TGCGCCAGCAGCCATACCGGAACGGGAACTGAAGCTTTCTTT
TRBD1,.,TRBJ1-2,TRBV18,CASSPGQTNYGYTF,TGTGCCAGCTCACCGGGACAGACTAACTATGGCTACACCTTC
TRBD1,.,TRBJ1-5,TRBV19,CASWTGHSNQPQHF,TGTGCCAGTTGGACAGGCCATAGCAATCAGCCCCAGCATTTT